This record looks at one T cell receptor beta chain sequence and its context. The sample belongs to a study of blood T cell repertoires in COVID-19. About the study: Samples representing acute and convalescent COVID-19 were sourced from the United States, Italy and Spain. The cDNA or gDNA used as material had been derived from T cells, B-cell-depleted T cells, or PBMCs.

Libraries were prepared by immunoSEQ multiplex PCR; TCRdb keeps only in-frame clonotypes and omits some of them. The sample holds approximately 240,000 clones, around 89% seen once. CDR3 length: 16 residues. Trimming removed 0 bases at V and 5 bases at J, with 15 bases between. Germline-derived CDR1 and CDR2 are KGHDR and SFDVKD. The sequence derives from a woman between 18 and 30 years old in a cohort exposed to, infected with or recovered from COVID-19 (not recorded which). The V and J genes are TRBV24-1 and TRBJ1-1; D may be TRBD1 (5 bases). Specimen: PBMCs or T cells enriched from blood (not recorded which). CDR3 nucleotides: TGTGCCACCAGTGATTTGTGCAGGGAGGGTTGGACTGAAGCTTTCTTT. It yields the protein CATSDLCREGWTEAFF.